The T cell receptor (beta chain) described here comes from a study of vaccination and CD4 T cells after COVID-19. Across the whole study: The convalescents included six males and four females, and among them two were Hispanic while seven were Caucasian. Study outcomes and limitations: Post-vaccination, and not before, a median about 90% of reactive clones appeared in convalescent patients.

The treatment: roughly ten-day PBMC culture with coronavirus spike peptide pools or control peptides (ViraFEST assay). ViraFEST used peptide pools to expand antigen-specific T cells, then sequenced TCRs. Positive PCR dates covered March to December 2020, before US Alpha, Beta and Delta variants. To note about this clonotype: Its target is not known.

The Oncomine TCR Beta short-read assay sequenced DNA from cultured CD4+ T cells. TCRdb ran MiXCR on the PCR reads and lists one entry per CDR3 protein. The sample lists some 9,000 distinct CDR3 sequences; approximately 64% were seen once. The CDR3 has 14 amino acids. Between the trimmed V and J ends, which lost 3 bases and 6 bases, there was a span of 12 bases. Germline lookup yields CDR1 SGHNT and CDR2 YENEEA. The rearrangement uses TRBV11-3 and TRBJ2-1; D possibly corresponds to TRBD1 (5 bases). Sequencing used CD4+ T cells from blood, cultured in vitro. The TCR comes from a human donor who had recovered from COVID-19. DNA for the CDR3: TGTGCCAGCAGCTTTAGCCCAGGGATCAATGAGCAGTTCTTC. Translated: CASSFSPGINEQFF.